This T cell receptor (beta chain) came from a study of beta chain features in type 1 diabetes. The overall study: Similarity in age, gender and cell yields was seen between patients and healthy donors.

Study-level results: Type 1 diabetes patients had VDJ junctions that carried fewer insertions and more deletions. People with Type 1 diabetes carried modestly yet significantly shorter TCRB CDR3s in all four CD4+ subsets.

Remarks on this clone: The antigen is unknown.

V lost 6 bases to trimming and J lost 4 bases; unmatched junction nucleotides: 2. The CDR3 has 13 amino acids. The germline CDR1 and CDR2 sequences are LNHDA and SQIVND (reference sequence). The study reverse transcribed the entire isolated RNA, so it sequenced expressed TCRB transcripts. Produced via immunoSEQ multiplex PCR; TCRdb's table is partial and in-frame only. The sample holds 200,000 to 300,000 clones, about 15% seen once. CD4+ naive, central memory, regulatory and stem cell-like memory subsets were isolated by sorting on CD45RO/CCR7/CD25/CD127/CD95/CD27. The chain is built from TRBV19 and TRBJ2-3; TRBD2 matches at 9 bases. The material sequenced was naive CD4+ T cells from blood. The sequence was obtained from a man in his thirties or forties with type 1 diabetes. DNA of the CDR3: TGTGCCAGTAGCCAGCGGGGGGCAGATACGCAGTATTTT. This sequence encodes CASSQRGADTQYF.